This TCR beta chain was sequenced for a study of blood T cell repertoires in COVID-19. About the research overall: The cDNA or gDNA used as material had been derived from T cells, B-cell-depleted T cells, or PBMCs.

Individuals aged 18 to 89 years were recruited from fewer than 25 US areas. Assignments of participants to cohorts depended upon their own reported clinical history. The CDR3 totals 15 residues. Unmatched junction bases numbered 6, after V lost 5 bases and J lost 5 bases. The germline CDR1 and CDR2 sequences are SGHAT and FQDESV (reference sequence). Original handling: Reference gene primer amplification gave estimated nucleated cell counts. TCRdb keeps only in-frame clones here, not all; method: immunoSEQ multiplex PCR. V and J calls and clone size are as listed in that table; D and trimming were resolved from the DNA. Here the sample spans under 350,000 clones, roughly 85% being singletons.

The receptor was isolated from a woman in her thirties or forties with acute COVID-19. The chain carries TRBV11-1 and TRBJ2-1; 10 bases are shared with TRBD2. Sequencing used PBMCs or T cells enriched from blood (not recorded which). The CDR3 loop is CASSRTSGENNEQFF. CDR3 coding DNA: TGTGCCAGCAGCCGAACTAGCGGGGAGAACAATGAGCAGTTCTTC.